Following are 10 T cell receptor beta chains from one sample sequenced in a study of beta chain features in type 1 diabetes. Sequenced material consisted of expressed TCRB transcripts (all of the isolated RNA was reverse transcribed). Using immunoSEQ multiplex PCR, the repertoire was profiled, and TCRdb retains in-frame clones only, with some absent. Of about 170,000 clones in the sample, roughly 8% were seen once. General study points: People with Type 1 diabetes carried modestly yet significantly shorter TCRB CDR3s in all four CD4+ subsets.

These receptors' antigens are unknown. Sequenced material: central memory CD4+ T cells from blood. All receptors derive from a woman aged 40-49 years with type 1 diabetes.

The chain recombines TRBV28 with TRBJ2-1, with 8 bases matching TRBD2. Per germline, CDR1 MDHEN and CDR2 SYDVKM. The CDR3 covers 13 residues. J lost 11 bases, V lost 5 bases, and 8 bases had no gene match. The CDR3 spells CASSPPIAGQQFF. The CDR3 nucleotides are TGTGCCAGCAGTCCCCCAATAGCGGGGCAGCAGTTCTTC. Full variable domain (outside the CDR3, taken from reference TRBV28 and TRBJ2-1): DVKVTQSSRYLVKRTGEKVFLECVQDMDHENMFWYRQDPGLGLRLIYFSYDVKMKEKGDIPEGYSVSREKKERFSLILESASTNQTSMYLCASSPPIAGQQFFGPGTRLTVL.

This clone was seen a handful of times. The chain carries TRBV2 and TRBJ2-7, with D maybe TRBD1 (6 bases). Trimming shortened V by 4 bases and J by 6 bases, and 13 bases separated the two germline ends. Germline V gene data show CDR1 as SNHLY and CDR2 as FYNNEI. The CDR3 has 13 residues. CDR3: CASSGQAGSEQYF. The CDR3 DNA follows: TGTGCCAGCAGTGGACAGGCGGGCAGCGAGCAGTACTTC.

The chain combines TRBV5-5 with TRBJ1-1; D unresolved. The CDR3 has 14 residues. V was trimmed by 0 bases and J by 10 bases, leaving 16 bases between them. CDR1 and CDR2 from the germline V gene are SGHKS and YYEKEE (reference sequence). For the CDR3, the DNA is TGTGCCAGCAGCTTGGTATGGGCGACACCCGGAGCTTTCTTT. Translating it yields CASSLVWATPGAFF.

The count of this clone is one. V and J are TRBV4-3 and TRBJ1-1, with a possible D match to TRBD1 (6 bases). Germline V gene data show CDR1 as LGHNA and CDR2 as YSLEER. V was clipped by 3 bases and J by 5 bases, with 19 bases between them. The CDR3 contains 16 residues. Written as DNA, the CDR3 is TGCGCCAGCAGCCAGCTCCGGGTCGGGGGGCAGACTGAAGCTTTCTTT. Its translation is CASSQLRVGGQTEAFF.

This clone was seen more than once but under ten times. The CDR3 reads CASSQVTEARGYTF. For the CDR3, the DNA is TGTGCCAGCAGCCAAGTCACGGAGGCGAGAGGCTACACCTTC. J is TRBJ1-2 and V is TRBV4-2; D gene unclear. The CDR3 runs 14 residues. V was cut by 1 base and J by 8 bases, with 14 bases left in between. Germline CDR1 and CDR2: LGHNA and YNFKEQ.

The chain carries TRBV19 and TRBJ1-5, with D unclear. The CDR3 extends over 13 amino acids. Trimming removed 9 bases at V and 0 bases at J, with 9 bases between. Germline V gene data show CDR1 as LNHDA and CDR2 as SQIVND (reference sequence). The CDR3 DNA reads as TGTGCCAGCGTGACGGGTAGCAATCAGCCCCAGCATTTT. It translates to CASVTGSNQPQHF.

This rearrangement joins TRBV9 to TRBJ1-2; 7 bases map to TRBD1. Germline V gives CDR1 SGDLS, CDR2 YYNGEE. Germline trimming cut 0 bases from V and 7 bases from J; bases unmatched to any gene: 9. The CDR3 is 15 residues long. CDR3 loop: CASSVDRGGVRGYTF. The DNA for the CDR3 is TGTGCCAGCAGCGTAGATCGAGGGGGCGTACGTGGCTACACCTTC.

The chain links TRBV13 to TRBJ1-2; 10 bases fit TRBD1. The CDR3 runs 14 residues. Germline values: CDR1 PRHDT, CDR2 FYEKMQ (reference sequence). The junction had 2 bases not matched to a gene; V was cut back by 5 bases and J by 2 bases. CDR3 nucleotide sequence: TGTGCCAGCAGCATGGGACAGGGGAACTATGGCTACACCTTC. Protein product: CASSMGQGNYGYTF.

The chain links TRBV7-9 to TRBJ2-7, with TRBD2 matching over 9 bases. Trimming at V came to 7 bases and at J to 4 bases, leaving 8 bases not matched to a gene. The CDR3 is 14 residues long. Germline V gives CDR1 SEHNR, CDR2 FQNEAQ (reference sequence). The CDR3 DNA is TGTGCCAGCACCTCGATTGGACTAGCGTACGAGCAGTACTTC. Protein product: CASTSIGLAYEQYF.

This clone was observed a handful of times. The V and J genes are TRBV7-2 and TRBJ2-3; D uncertain. The CDR3 is made up of 12 amino acids. CDR1 and CDR2 from the germline V gene are SGHTA and FQGNSA. V was pared by 5 bases and J by 2 bases, with 5 bases between. In DNA form, the CDR3 reads TGTGCCAGCAGCCAGTTCACAGATACGCAGTATTTT. Its protein is CASSQFTDTQYF. Variable domain in full (rest from reference TRBV7-2 and TRBJ2-3): GAGVSQSPSNKVTEKGKDVELRCDPISGHTALYWYRQSLGQGLEFLIYFQGNSAPDKSGLPSDRFSAERTGGSVSTLTIQRTQQEDSAVYLCASSQFTDTQYFGPGTRLTVL.